Below are 31 T cell receptor beta chains sequenced from a single sample in a study of T-cell memory formation after mild COVID-19. MiXCR was run by TCRdb on the 5' RACE reads, yielding one entry per CDR3 protein. The data contain fewer than 35,000 distinct CDR3 sequences, around 15% of them singletons. Material for sequencing was PBMCs or a T cell subset sorted from them (not recorded which). Every receptor here comes from an adult who had mild COVID-19 (a few samples of this study predate the infection). Cell type and time point are not known.

This clonotype was recorded at least ten times. The chain links TRBV5-6 to TRBJ2-7; TRBD2 is a possible D gene (6 bases). Germline assignment: CDR1 SGHDT and CDR2 YYEEEE. V shed 5 bases and J shed 0 bases, with 12 bases lying between them. The CDR3 is made up of 14 amino acids. The CDR3 protein is CASRDYLLSYEQYF. The CDR3 bases are TGTGCCAGCAGGGACTACCTACTCTCCTACGAGCAGTACTTC.

This clonotype was observed a few times. V usage is TRBV20-1 and J usage is TRBJ2-5; 12 bases map to TRBD2. This CDR3 contains 14 residues. With V trimmed by 5 bases and J by 4 bases, 5 bases remained unmatched. Germline-derived CDR1 and CDR2 are DFQATT and SNEGSKA (reference sequence). This chain's CDR3 is CSAPSGGVGETQYF. The CDR3 coding sequence is TGCAGTGCTCCTAGCGGGGGGGTCGGAGAGACCCAGTACTTC.

The CDR3 nucleotides are TGTGCCAGCAGCCCTTGGACTAGCACAGATACGCAGTATTTT. The encoded protein is CASSPWTSTDTQYF. J is TRBJ2-3 and V is TRBV7-2, with TRBD2 as a possible D gene (5 bases). CDR1 is SGHTA and CDR2 is FQGNSA in the germline V gene. The CDR3 consists of 14 residues. The V end was cut by 5 bases, the J end by 0 bases, with 9 bases between.

This clonotype appeared many times. The V and J genes are TRBV5-6 and TRBJ2-7, with 7 bases lining up with TRBD1. The ends lost 2 bases at V and 7 bases at J; junction bases unmatched: 6. CDR3 length: 13 residues. Germline V gene sequence: CDR1 SGHDT, CDR2 YYEEEE. In nucleotides, the CDR3 is TGTGCCAGCAGCTTTGGACAGGAGGTTGAGCAGTACTTC. Residues: CASSFGQEVEQYF. Full variable domain (rest looked up from reference TRBV5-6 and TRBJ2-7): DAGVTQSPTHLIKTRGQQVTLRCSPKSGHDTVSWYQQALGQGPQFIFQYYEEEERQRGNFPDRFSGHQFPNYSSELNVNALLLGDSALYLCASSFGQEVEQYFGPGTRLTVT.

This clonotype has at least ten counts. This chain links TRBV4-3 with TRBJ2-3; 9 bases line up with TRBD2. The CDR3 spans 20 residues. Trimming took 0 bases from V and 4 from J; bases not matched to a gene: 17. Germline V gene data show CDR1 as LGHNA and CDR2 as YSLEER. CDR3 DNA sequence: TGCGCCAGCAGCCAAGATATGATGCTCGGCGGGAGGGCCGTAGCAGATACGCAGTATTTT. Translating it yields CASSQDMMLGGRAVADTQYF.

This clonotype was counted ten times or more. The V call is TRBV7-3, the J call TRBJ1-1, with D possibly being TRBD1 (5 bases). CDR3 length equals 13 residues. Germline V gene data show CDR1 as SGHTA and CDR2 as FQGTGA. V was shortened by 2 bases and J by 4 bases, with 8 bases between the two germline ends. CDR3 protein: CASSLPGITEAFF. The CDR3 region has the DNA TGTGCCAGCAGCTTACCAGGGATCACTGAAGCTTTCTTT.

This clonotype was seen a handful of times. The chain combines TRBV6-1 with TRBJ1-1; no clear D gene. The ends were cut back, 4 bases at V and 8 bases at J, with 11 bases in the middle. Germline CDR1 MNHNS, CDR2 SASEGT. The CDR3 consists of 12 residues. CDR3 coding DNA: TGTGCCAGCAGTGGAGGAGGCCGGGAAGCTTTCTTT. This gives the protein CASSGGGREAFF.

This clonotype came up many times. The chain links TRBV20-1 to TRBJ1-5; 8 bases match TRBD1. The germline CDR1 and CDR2 sequences are DFQATT and SNEGSKA (reference sequence). CDR3 length: 15 residues. The junction had 6 bases not matched to a gene; V was cut back by 3 bases and J by 2 bases. CDR3 coding DNA: TGCAGTGCTAGTGACGGACAGGGAGGCAATCAGCCCCAGCATTTT. This sequence encodes CSASDGQGGNQPQHF.

The rearrangement uses TRBV7-8 and TRBJ1-3; D gene ambiguous. Between the trimmed V and J ends, which lost 6 bases and 1 base, there was a span of 10 bases. The germline V gene has CDR1 SGHVS and CDR2 FQNEAQ. This CDR3 contains 14 residues. The CDR3 here is CASRAKESGNTIYF. CDR3 bases: TGTGCCAGCAGGGCAAAAGAATCTGGAAACACCATATATTTT.

This clonotype was observed at least ten times. The V and J genes are TRBV6-2 or TRBV6-3 and TRBJ1-2; D perhaps matches TRBD1 (5 bases). The ends were cut back, 2 bases at V and 4 bases at J, with 14 bases in the middle. This CDR3 has 15 amino acids. The germline gives CDR1 MNHEY, CDR2 SVGEGT. The CDR3 DNA sequence: TGTGCCAGCAGTTACGTGTCAGGGAACGCCTATGGCTACACCTTC. It specifies CASSYVSGNAYGYTF.

This clonotype was seen many times. V gene TRBV27 combines with J gene TRBJ2-7; D ambiguous. V lost 1 base and J lost 2, with 9 bases in between. The CDR3 consists of 14 residues. Germline V gene data show CDR1 as MNHEY and CDR2 as SMNVEV (reference sequence). CDR3 bases: TGTGCCAGCAGTTTATATCGAGGCCCCTACGAGCAGTACTTC. This encodes CASSLYRGPYEQYF.

This clonotype was seen many times. The V gene is TRBV3-1, the J gene TRBJ2-5; D remains unclear. Germline V gene lookup returns CDR1 LGHDT and CDR2 YNNKEL (reference sequence). Trimming cost V 1 base and J 9 bases, with 12 bases left between them. CDR3 size: 13 residues. This CDR3 reads CASSQVPRGPQYF. The CDR3 DNA reads TGTGCCAGCAGCCAAGTTCCGAGAGGCCCCCAGTACTTC.

This clonotype was detected ten times or more. The chain combines TRBV10-3 with TRBJ2-7, with D possibly TRBD1 on 6 matching bases. V lost 5 bases and J 0 bases, leaving 14 bases between the germline ends. Germline V lookup: CDR1 ENHRY, CDR2 SYGVKD. This CDR3 has 15 residues. Here the CDR3 DNA reads TGTGCCATCAGTCCACAGGGTGTAGGCTCCTACGAGCAGTACTTC. Residues: CAISPQGVGSYEQYF.

This rearrangement joins TRBV7-2 to TRBJ2-6; D is ambiguous. The CDR3 runs to 16 residues. V was trimmed by 6 bases and J by 2 bases, leaving 14 bases between them. Per the germline V gene, CDR1 is SGHTA and CDR2 is FQGNSA. The CDR3 DNA reads as TGTGCCAGCAGTCCTCCGATGGGGACTGGGGCCAACGTCCTGACTTTC. It translates to CASSPPMGTGANVLTF.

This clonotype appeared many times. The chain links TRBV7-9 to TRBJ1-1; 7 nucleotides match TRBD1. The V segment lost 3 bases and the J segment 3 bases; nucleotides outside the gene matches: 7. CDR3 length: 15 residues. The germline V gene encodes CDR1 SEHNR and CDR2 FQNEAQ (reference sequence). CDR3 sequence (DNA): TGTGCCAGCAGCTTTTGGAAGGGGGCTCACACTGAAGCTTTCTTT. Its translation: CASSFWKGAHTEAFF.

This clonotype was seen ten or more times. The rearrangement links TRBV6-5 to TRBJ2-4; D assignment may be TRBD1 or TRBD2 (5 bases each). In germline, CDR1 is MNHEY, CDR2 SVGAGI. V was trimmed by 2 bases and J by 8 bases, leaving 13 bases between them. The CDR3 length is 14 residues. CDR3 sequence reads: CASSYQRQRDIQYF. The CDR3 coding sequence is TGTGCCAGCAGTTACCAACGACAGAGGGACATTCAGTACTTC.

CDR3 region: CASSLDQGDYGYTF. CDR3 sequence (DNA): TGTGCCAGCAGCCTAGACCAGGGTGATTATGGCTACACCTTC. The V gene is TRBV7-2, the J gene TRBJ1-2; possibly TRBD1 for D (5 bases). The V gene lost 5 bases and the J gene lost 5 bases, with 15 bases spanning the gap. The CDR3 runs to 14 residues. Germline values: CDR1 SGHTA, CDR2 FQGNSA.

The table lists this clonotype with many counts. V gene TRBV12-3 or TRBV12-4 combines with J gene TRBJ2-1; D remains ambiguous. V was cut by 1 base and J by 8 bases, with 6 bases left in between. The CDR3 covers 12 residues. CDR3 in amino acids: CASSLGDHEQFF. The DNA of the CDR3 is TGTGCCAGCAGTTTAGGGGATCATGAGCAGTTCTTC.

The genes are TRBV19 and TRBJ2-7, with D possibly TRBD1 on 6 matching bases. CDR3 length: 13 amino acids. Germline CDR1 reads LNHDA; CDR2 reads SQIVND (reference sequence). V was cut by 4 bases and J by 5 bases, with 12 bases left in between. CDR3 in amino acids: CASSTTGSNEQYF. Here the CDR3 DNA reads TGTGCCAGTAGTACAACAGGGAGCAACGAGCAGTACTTC. Drawing the rest from reference TRBV19 and TRBJ2-7, the complete variable domain is DGGITQSPKYLFRKEGQNVTLSCEQNLNHDAMYWYRQDPGQGLRLIYYSQIVNDFQKGDIAEGYSVSREKKESFPLTVTSAQKNPTAFYLCASSTTGSNEQYFGPGTRLTVT.

This clonotype has a count of ten or more. The chain couples TRBV5-1 to TRBJ2-7; 12 nucleotides match TRBD1. Germline V lookup: CDR1 SGHRS, CDR2 YFSETQ. This CDR3 has 17 residues. With V trimmed by 5 bases and J by 0 bases, 9 bases remained unmatched. The CDR3 DNA reads TGCGCCAGCAGTCCCGGGACAGGGGGCTTCAGCTCCTACGAGCAGTACTTC. Translating it yields CASSPGTGGFSSYEQYF. The full variable domain, with the rest looked up from reference TRBV5-1 and TRBJ2-7, is KAGVTQTPRYLIKTRGQQVTLSCSPISGHRSVSWYQQTPGQGLQFLFEYFSETQRNKGNFPGRFSGRQFSNSRSEMNVSTLELGDSALYLCASSPGTGGFSSYEQYFGPGTRLTVT.

In its sample, this clonotype was seen many times. V gene TRBV3-1 combines with J gene TRBJ1-1; D gene uncertain. This CDR3 is built from 17 residues. CDR1 and CDR2 (germline): LGHDT, YNNKEL (reference sequence). Trimming removed 1 base from V and 0 bases from J, with 15 bases in between. CDR3 in DNA: TGTGCCAGCAGCCAAGGCACCAATCGGCAGGTGAACACTGAAGCTTTCTTT. It specifies CASSQGTNRQVNTEAFF.

This clonotype was observed many times. The chain has TRBV12-2 and TRBJ2-7. TRBV12-2 is annotated as a pseudogene. CDR3 length: 15 residues. The CDR3 coding sequence is TGTGCAAGTCGCCTAAGTCGCAAGGGAGTCTACGAGCAGTACTTC. Amino acids: CASRLSRKGVYEQYF.

The chain is built from TRBV20-1 and TRBJ2-7; possibly TRBD1 or TRBD2 for D (5 bases each). The CDR3 totals 14 residues. V gave up 3 bases and J gave up 5 bases, with 17 bases separating them. Germline values: CDR1 DFQATT, CDR2 SNEGSKA (reference sequence). CDR3 residues: CSARSGAWGNEQYF. The CDR3 DNA is TGCAGTGCTAGGAGCGGAGCTTGGGGGAACGAGCAGTACTTC.

This clonotype was counted ten times or more. The chain is built from TRBV7-2 and TRBJ2-1; D might be TRBD1 (5 bases). Germline values: CDR1 SGHTA, CDR2 FQGNSA. The CDR3 covers 15 residues. Trimming stripped 5 bases from V and 1 base from J, with 12 bases between. The chain's CDR3 is CASSTGHFSYNEQFF. The CDR3 coding sequence is TGTGCCAGCAGCACAGGACACTTTTCCTACAATGAGCAGTTCTTC.

The rearrangement links TRBV7-2 to TRBJ2-7; 8 bases align to TRBD1. Trimming took 5 bases from V and 3 from J; bases not matched to a gene: 9. The germline V gene has CDR1 SGHTA and CDR2 FQGNSA. This CDR3 spans 15 amino acids. The CDR3 here is CASSLSGQGIYEQYF. The DNA of the CDR3 is TGTGCCAGCAGCCTCTCCGGACAGGGAATCTACGAGCAGTACTTC.

This clonotype was recorded a few times. The CDR3 DNA sequence: TGTGCCAGCTCACGACAGACAGGGTTGAATGAGCAGTTCTTC. Encoded protein: CASSRQTGLNEQFF. The genes are TRBV18 and TRBJ2-1; 7 bases are a match to TRBD1. CDR3 length equals 14 residues. Germline loops: CDR1 KGHSH, CDR2 LQKENI. V shed 4 bases and J 7 bases; nucleotides not matched to a gene: 7. The whole variable domain, remainder taken from reference TRBV18 and TRBJ2-1, is NAGVMQNPRHLVRRRGQEARLRCSPMKGHSHVYWYRQLPEEGLKFMVYLQKENIIDESGMPKERFSAEFPKEGPSILRIQQVVRGDSAAYFCASSRQTGLNEQFFGPGTRLTVL.

This clonotype appeared many times. The V gene is TRBV7-2, the J gene TRBJ2-3; D call uncertain. Germline-derived CDR1 and CDR2 are SGHTA and FQGNSA. The CDR3 covers 14 residues. V lost 7 bases to trimming and J lost 0 bases, with 11 bases between them. The CDR3 protein is CASTQFDSTDTQYF. CDR3 sequence (DNA): TGTGCCAGCACCCAGTTCGACAGCACAGATACGCAGTATTTT.

This clonotype was detected many times. The chain has TRBV6-6 and TRBJ2-3, with TRBD2 matching 9 bases. Germline CDR1 is MNHNY and CDR2 is SVGAGI (reference sequence). CDR3 length: 16 residues. After removal of 7 bases from V and 0 bases from J, the junction contained 8 bases not matched to a gene. The CDR3 loop reads CASTLIAGASTDTQYF. CDR3 coding DNA: TGTGCCAGCACCTTGATAGCGGGAGCTAGCACAGATACGCAGTATTTT.

This clonotype came up once. The chain has TRBV30 and TRBJ2-2; D is unclear. Trimming stripped 4 bases from V and 6 bases from J, with 6 bases between. Germline CDR1 GTSNPN, CDR2 SVGIG (reference sequence). The CDR3 contains 11 residues. This CDR3 is CAWIRPGELFF. DNA for the CDR3: TGTGCCTGGATTCGGCCCGGGGAGCTGTTTTTT.

The J gene is TRBJ2-1, the V gene TRBV20-1, with 8 bases matching TRBD1. The germline gives CDR1 DFQATT, CDR2 SNEGSKA (reference sequence). V gave up 6 bases and J gave up 2 bases; unmatched junction bases: 3. CDR3 length: 13 amino acids. Written as DNA, the CDR3 is TGCAGTGCCAAGGGACAGGCCTACAATGAGCAGTTCTTC. Translated, it gives CSAKGQAYNEQFF.

This clonotype was seen more than once but under ten times. The J gene is TRBJ2-1, the V gene TRBV7-3; D is undetermined. The V gene lost 3 bases and the J gene lost 7 bases, with 10 bases spanning the gap. CDR1 is SGHTA and CDR2 is FQGTGA in the germline V gene. This CDR3 has 13 residues. The CDR3 is CASSFNRANEQFF. As DNA, the CDR3 is TGTGCCAGCAGCTTTAATAGGGCAAATGAGCAGTTCTTC.